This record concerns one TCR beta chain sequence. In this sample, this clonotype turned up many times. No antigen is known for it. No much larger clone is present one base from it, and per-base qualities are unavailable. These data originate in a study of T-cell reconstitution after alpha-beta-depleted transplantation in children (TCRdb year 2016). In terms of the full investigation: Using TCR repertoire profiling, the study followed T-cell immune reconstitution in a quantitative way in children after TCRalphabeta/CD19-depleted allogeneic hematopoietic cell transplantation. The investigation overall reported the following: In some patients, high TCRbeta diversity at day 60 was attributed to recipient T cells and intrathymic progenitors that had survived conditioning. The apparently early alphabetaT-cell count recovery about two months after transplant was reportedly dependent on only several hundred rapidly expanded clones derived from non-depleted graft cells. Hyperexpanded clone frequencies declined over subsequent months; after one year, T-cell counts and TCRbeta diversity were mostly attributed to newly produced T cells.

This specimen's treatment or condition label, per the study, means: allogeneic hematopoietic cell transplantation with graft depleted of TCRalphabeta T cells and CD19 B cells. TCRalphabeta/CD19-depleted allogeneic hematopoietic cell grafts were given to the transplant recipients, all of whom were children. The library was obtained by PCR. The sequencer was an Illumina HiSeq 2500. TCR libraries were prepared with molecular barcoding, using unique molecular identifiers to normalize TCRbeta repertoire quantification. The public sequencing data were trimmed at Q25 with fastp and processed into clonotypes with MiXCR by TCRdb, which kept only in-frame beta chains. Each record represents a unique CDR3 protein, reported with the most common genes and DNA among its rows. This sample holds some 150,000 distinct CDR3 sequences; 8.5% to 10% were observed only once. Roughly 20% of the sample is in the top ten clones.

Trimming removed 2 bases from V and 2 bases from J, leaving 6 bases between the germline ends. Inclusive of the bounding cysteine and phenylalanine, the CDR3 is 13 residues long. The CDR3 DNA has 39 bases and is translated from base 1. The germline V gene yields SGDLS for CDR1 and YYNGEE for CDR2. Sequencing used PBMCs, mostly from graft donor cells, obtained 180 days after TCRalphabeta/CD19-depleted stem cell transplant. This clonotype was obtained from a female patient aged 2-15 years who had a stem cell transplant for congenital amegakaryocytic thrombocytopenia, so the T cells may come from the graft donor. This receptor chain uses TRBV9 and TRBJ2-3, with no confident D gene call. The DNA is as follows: TGTGCCAGCAGCGTTGCTAACACAGATACGCAGTATTTT. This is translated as CASSVANTDTQYF.